A single sample gave rise to the 12 T cell receptor beta chains below, sequenced in a study of technical replicates of blood from a handful of donors. The table came from immunoSEQ multiplex PCR; TCRdb's copy has only in-frame clones and leaves some out. The sample consists of fewer than 85,000 clones, 90% to 95% of them appearing once. Sequencing used T cells isolated from PBMCs. These TCRs come from a human donor in good health.

V usage is TRBV6-1 and J usage is TRBJ2-1; 11 nucleotides match TRBD2. Germline lookup yields CDR1 MNHNS and CDR2 SASEGT. With 5 bases clipped from V and 5 bases from J, the junction kept 5 bases outside the gene matches. The CDR3 runs to 15 residues. The CDR3 loop reads CASSPLAGGHNEQFF. The CDR3 DNA is TGTGCCAGCAGTCCCCTAGCGGGGGGCCACAATGAGCAGTTCTTC.

V gene TRBV7-9 combines with J gene TRBJ2-5; tentatively, D is TRBD2 (6 bases). Trimming stripped 2 bases from V and 4 bases from J, with 14 bases between. The CDR3 runs to 15 residues. The V gene's germline CDR1 is SEHNR and CDR2 FQNEAQ (reference sequence). CDR3 in DNA: TGTGCCAGCAGCTTATGGAGTAGGGGACTAGAGACCCAGTACTTC. This gives the protein CASSLWSRGLETQYF.

This chain connects TRBV13 to TRBJ1-2; tentative D call: TRBD1 (6 bases). The V gene's germline CDR1 is PRHDT and CDR2 FYEKMQ (reference sequence). Trimming took 4 bases from V and 4 from J, leaving 10 bases between them. The length of the CDR3 is 13 residues. The CDR3 DNA reads as TGTGCCAGCAGCTCGGACAGAAGCTATGGCTACACCTTC. This translates into CASSSDRSYGYTF.

The chain joins TRBV5-1 to TRBJ2-7, with 7 positions matching TRBD1. Per germline, CDR1 SGHRS and CDR2 YFSETQ. The V gene end was trimmed by 4 bases and the J gene end by 1 base; junction bases not matched to a gene: 11. CDR3 length: 16 amino acids. CDR3 region: CASSPLPGTESYEQYF. Here the CDR3 DNA reads TGCGCCAGCAGCCCGCTACCAGGGACAGAGTCCTACGAGCAGTACTTC.

This chain connects TRBV28 to TRBJ2-7; 11 nucleotides agree with TRBD2. J lost 3 bases, V lost 1 base, and 11 bases had no gene match. This CDR3 spans 18 amino acids. Germline lookup yields CDR1 MDHEN and CDR2 SYDVKM. CDR3 residues: CASSLFAWKTSGDYEQYF. CDR3 DNA: TGTGCCAGCAGTTTATTTGCCTGGAAGACTAGCGGGGACTACGAGCAGTACTTC.

The genes are TRBV27 and TRBJ2-7, with a weak D call TRBD1 (6 bases). CDR1 is MNHEY and CDR2 is SMNVEV in the germline V gene (reference sequence). The V and J ends lost 0 bases and 6 bases respectively, with 12 bases between them. The CDR3 has 14 amino acids. CDR3 DNA sequence: TGTGCCAGCAGTTTATCGTCCCCAGGGGTCGAGCAGTACTTC. Translating gives CASSLSSPGVEQYF.

The V and J genes are TRBV5-1 and TRBJ2-3, with 7 bases identical to TRBD2. The CDR3 is 16 amino acids. Germline V CDR1 and CDR2: SGHRS, YFSETQ. The J segment lost 2 bases and the V segment lost 1 base, leaving 7 bases of the junction unmatched. The CDR3 DNA follows: TGCGCCAGCAGCTTGTCACTCGGGAGGTACACAGATACGCAGTATTTT. Its protein is CASSLSLGRYTDTQYF.

V usage is TRBV5-5 and J usage is TRBJ2-5, with D possibly TRBD2 on 5 matching bases. Trimming pared 0 bases from V and 5 bases from J, leaving 14 bases between. Germline V gives CDR1 SGHKS, CDR2 YYEKEE (reference sequence). The CDR3 runs to 15 residues. The CDR3 here is CASSLGGFGDETQYF. The CDR3 coding sequence is TGTGCCAGCAGCTTGGGAGGGTTCGGGGATGAGACCCAGTACTTC. Looking up the rest from reference TRBV5-5 and TRBJ2-5 gives the full variable domain: DAGVTQSPTHLIKTRGQQVTLRCSPISGHKSVSWYQQVLGQGPQFIFQYYEKEERGRGNFPDRFSARQFPNYSSELNVNALLLGDSALYLCASSLGGFGDETQYFGPGTRLLVL.

This clone was recorded once. This sequence joins TRBV5-1 and TRBJ2-2; 8 bases fit TRBD1. Germline V gene data show CDR1 as SGHRS and CDR2 as YFSETQ. J gave up 6 bases and V 1 base, and 2 bases lay outside the gene matches. CDR3 length: 14 amino acids. The CDR3 DNA sequence: TGCGCCAGCAGCTTGAACAGGGGGTCCGGGGAGCTGTTTTTT. Protein sequence: CASSLNRGSGELFF.

The V call is TRBV7-9, the J call TRBJ2-3; D unclear. This CDR3 is built from 10 residues. Germline CDR1 is SEHNR and CDR2 is FQNEAQ (reference sequence). V gave up 8 bases and J gave up 6 bases, with 6 bases separating them. Here the CDR3 reads CASAEDTQYF. For the CDR3, the DNA is TGTGCCAGCGCCGAGGATACGCAGTATTTT.

The chain combines TRBV19 with TRBJ1-2; tentatively, D is TRBD1 (6 bases). CDR1 and CDR2 (germline): LNHDA, SQIVND (reference sequence). V gave up 6 bases and J gave up 4 bases, with 9 bases separating them. The length of the CDR3 is 12 residues. This CDR3 reads CASSQGPYGYTF. CDR3 sequence (DNA): TGTGCCAGTAGCCAGGGGCCCTATGGCTACACCTTC.

This chain connects TRBV4-1 to TRBJ2-7; 9 nucleotides agree with TRBD2. With V trimmed by 4 bases and J by 3 bases, 7 bases remained unmatched. Germline CDR1 and CDR2: MGHRA and YSYEKL. The CDR3 runs 15 residues. The CDR3 bases are TGCGCCAGCAGCCCCCGGGTAGCGGGAGTCTACGAGCAGTACTTC. This codes for CASSPRVAGVYEQYF.